This T cell receptor (beta chain) was captured in a study of T cell responses to AZD1222 COVID-19 vaccine. Profiled with immunoSEQ multiplex PCR; TCRdb holds only in-frame clones, not every one. The profile shows 100,000 to 150,000 clones, 85% to 90% of them singletons. V gave up 5 bases and J gave up 6 bases; unmatched junction bases: 2. The CDR3 is 12 amino acids. Germline V lookup: CDR1 SGHTA, CDR2 FQGNSA. The source is an adult who received the AZD1222 COVID-19 vaccine. Here the sequenced sample was peripheral blood, taken 28 days after the second AZD1222 dose. The chain combines TRBV7-2 with TRBJ2-7, with 9 bases lining up with TRBD1. CDR3 sequence reads: CASSPDRGEQYF. The DNA for the CDR3 is TGTGCCAGCAGCCCGGACAGGGGCGAGCAGTACTTC.